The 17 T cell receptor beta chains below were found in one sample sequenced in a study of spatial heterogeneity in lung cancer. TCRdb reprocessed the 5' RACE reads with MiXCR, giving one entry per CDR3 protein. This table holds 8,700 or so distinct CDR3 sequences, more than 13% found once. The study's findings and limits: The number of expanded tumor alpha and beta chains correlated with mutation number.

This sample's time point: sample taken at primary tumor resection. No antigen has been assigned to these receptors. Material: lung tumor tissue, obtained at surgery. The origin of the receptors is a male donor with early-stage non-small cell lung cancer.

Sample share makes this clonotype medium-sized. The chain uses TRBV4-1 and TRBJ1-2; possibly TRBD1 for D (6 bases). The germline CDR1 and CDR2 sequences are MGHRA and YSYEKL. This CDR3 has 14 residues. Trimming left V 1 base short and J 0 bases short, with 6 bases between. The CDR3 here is CASSQAGANYGYTF. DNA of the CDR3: TGCGCCAGCAGCCAAGCAGGGGCTAACTATGGCTACACCTTC.

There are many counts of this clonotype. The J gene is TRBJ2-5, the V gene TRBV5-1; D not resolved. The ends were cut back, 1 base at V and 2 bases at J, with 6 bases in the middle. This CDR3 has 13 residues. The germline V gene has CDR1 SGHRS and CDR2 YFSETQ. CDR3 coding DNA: TGCGCCAGCAGCTTGACTTTACAAGAGACCCAGTACTTC. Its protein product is CASSLTLQETQYF.

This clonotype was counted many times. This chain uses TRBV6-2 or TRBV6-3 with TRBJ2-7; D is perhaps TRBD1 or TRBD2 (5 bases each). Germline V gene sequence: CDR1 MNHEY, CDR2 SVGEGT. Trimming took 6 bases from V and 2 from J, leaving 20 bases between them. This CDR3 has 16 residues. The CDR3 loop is CASRHGTTGRTYEQYF. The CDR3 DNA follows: TGTGCCAGCAGGCACGGGACCACCGGGCGTACCTACGAGCAGTACTTC.

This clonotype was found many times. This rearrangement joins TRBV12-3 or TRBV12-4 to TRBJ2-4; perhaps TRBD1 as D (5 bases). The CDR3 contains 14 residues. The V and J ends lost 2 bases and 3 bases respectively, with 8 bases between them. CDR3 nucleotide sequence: TGTGCCAGCAGTTTAACAGGAATCAAAAACATTCAGTACTTC. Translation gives CASSLTGIKNIQYF.

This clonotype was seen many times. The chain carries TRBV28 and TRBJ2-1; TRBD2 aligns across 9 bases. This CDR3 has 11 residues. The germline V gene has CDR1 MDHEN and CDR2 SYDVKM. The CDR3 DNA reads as TGTGCGCTAGCGGGAAACAATGAGCAGTTCTTC. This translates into CALAGNNEQFF.

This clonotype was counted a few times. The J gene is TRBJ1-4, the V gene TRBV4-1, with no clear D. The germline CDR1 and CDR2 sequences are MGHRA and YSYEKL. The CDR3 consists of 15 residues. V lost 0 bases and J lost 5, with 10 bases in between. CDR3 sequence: CASSQEPVINEKLFF. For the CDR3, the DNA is TGCGCCAGCAGCCAAGAACCGGTGATCAATGAAAAACTGTTTTTT.

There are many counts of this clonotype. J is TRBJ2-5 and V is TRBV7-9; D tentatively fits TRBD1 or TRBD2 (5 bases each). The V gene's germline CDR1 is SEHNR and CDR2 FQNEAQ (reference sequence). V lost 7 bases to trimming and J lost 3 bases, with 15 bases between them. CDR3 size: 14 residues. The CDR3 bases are TGTGCCAGCACTGGTTGGGGACGGGAAGAGACCCAGTACTTC. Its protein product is CASTGWGREETQYF.

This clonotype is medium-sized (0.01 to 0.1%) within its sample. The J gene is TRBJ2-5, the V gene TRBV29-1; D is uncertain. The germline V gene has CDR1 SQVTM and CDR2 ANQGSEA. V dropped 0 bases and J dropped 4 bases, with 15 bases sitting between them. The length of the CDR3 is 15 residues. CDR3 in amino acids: CSVEDESASRETQYF. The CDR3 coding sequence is TGCAGCGTTGAAGATGAGTCGGCCTCGAGAGAGACCCAGTACTTC.

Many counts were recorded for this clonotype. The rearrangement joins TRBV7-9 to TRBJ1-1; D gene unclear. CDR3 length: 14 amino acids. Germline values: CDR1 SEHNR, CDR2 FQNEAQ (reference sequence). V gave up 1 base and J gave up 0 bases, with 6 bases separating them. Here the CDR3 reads CASSLDSVNTEAFF. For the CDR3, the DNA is TGTGCCAGCAGCTTAGATTCTGTGAACACTGAAGCTTTCTTT.

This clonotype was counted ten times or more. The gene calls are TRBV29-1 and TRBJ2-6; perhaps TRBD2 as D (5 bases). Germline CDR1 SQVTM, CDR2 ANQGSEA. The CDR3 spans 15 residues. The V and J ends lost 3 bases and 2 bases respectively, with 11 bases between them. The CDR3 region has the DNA TGCAGCGTTGAGGGGAGAGAAGCTGGGGCCAACGTCCTGACTTTC. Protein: CSVEGREAGANVLTF.

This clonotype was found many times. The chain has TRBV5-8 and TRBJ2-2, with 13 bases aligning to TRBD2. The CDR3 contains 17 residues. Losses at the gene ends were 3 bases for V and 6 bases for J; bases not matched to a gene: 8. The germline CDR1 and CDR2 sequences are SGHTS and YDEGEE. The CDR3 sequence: CASSSGLAGVGPGELFF. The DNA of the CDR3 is TGTGCCAGCAGCTCTGGACTAGCGGGAGTCGGTCCCGGGGAGCTGTTTTTT. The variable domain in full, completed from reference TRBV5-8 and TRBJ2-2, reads EAGVTQSPTHLIKTRGQQATLRCSPISGHTSVYWYQQALGLGLQFLLWYDEGEERNRGNFPPRFSGRQFPNYSSELNVNALELEDSALYLCASSSGLAGVGPGELFFGEGSRLTVL.

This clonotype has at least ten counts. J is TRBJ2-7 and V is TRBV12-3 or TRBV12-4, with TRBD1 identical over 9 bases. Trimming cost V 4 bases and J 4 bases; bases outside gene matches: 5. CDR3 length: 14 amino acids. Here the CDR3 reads CASSSTGTGYEQYF. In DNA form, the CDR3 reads TGTGCCAGCAGTTCGACCGGGACAGGGTACGAGCAGTACTTC.

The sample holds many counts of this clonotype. CDR3: CASSVMSTQYF. In nucleotides, the CDR3 is TGTGCCAGCAGTGTGATGAGCACGCAGTATTTT. The rearrangement links TRBV12-3 or TRBV12-4 to TRBJ2-3; no definite D call. The length of the CDR3 is 11 residues. V shed 5 bases and J shed 9 bases, with 9 bases lying between them.

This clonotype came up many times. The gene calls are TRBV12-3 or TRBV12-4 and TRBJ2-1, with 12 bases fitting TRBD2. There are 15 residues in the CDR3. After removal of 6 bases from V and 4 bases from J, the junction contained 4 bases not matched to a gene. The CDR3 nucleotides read TGTGCCAGCAGGGGTGGACTAGCGGGGTACAATGAGCAGTTCTTC. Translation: CASRGGLAGYNEQFF.

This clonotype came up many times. CDR3 region: CASSLRGNTEAFF. For the CDR3, the DNA is TGTGCCAGCAGTTTGAGGGGAAACACTGAAGCTTTCTTT. The rearrangement uses TRBV12-3 or TRBV12-4 and TRBJ1-1; tentatively, D is TRBD1 (5 bases). V was cut by 3 bases and J by 2 bases, with 7 bases left in between. The length of the CDR3 is 13 residues.

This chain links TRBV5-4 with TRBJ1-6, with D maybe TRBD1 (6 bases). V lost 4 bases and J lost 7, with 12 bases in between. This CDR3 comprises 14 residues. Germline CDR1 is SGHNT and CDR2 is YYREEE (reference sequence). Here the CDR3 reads CASSQGGGNSPLHF. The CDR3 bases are TGTGCCAGCAGCCAGGGAGGGGGGAATTCACCCCTCCACTTT.

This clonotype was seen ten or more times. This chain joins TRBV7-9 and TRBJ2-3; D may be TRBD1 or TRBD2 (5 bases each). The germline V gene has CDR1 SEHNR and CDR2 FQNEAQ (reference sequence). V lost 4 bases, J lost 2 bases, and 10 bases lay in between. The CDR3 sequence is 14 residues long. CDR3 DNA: TGTGCCAGCAGCTCACGAGGGGTCACAGATACGCAGTATTTT. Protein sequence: CASSSRGVTDTQYF.